This T cell receptor beta chain was documented in a study of CD8 T cells in ankylosing spondylitis. Study findings and constraints: Ankylosing spondylitis blood appeared to carry a characteristic TCR beta motif of roughly 8 highly homologous variants.

From the 5' RACE reads, TCRdb called clonotypes with MiXCR, one entry per CDR3 protein. The data hold some 840,000 distinct CDR3 sequences, with about 12% observed a single time. This clonotype was picked up a small number of times. Its specificity is not known. Sequencing was done on a sample of blood, either unsorted or a sorted T cell fraction (not recorded which). The sequence derives from a male donor with ankylosing spondylitis.

The CDR3 DNA reads TGTGCCAGCAGTTACGAACGTGCCGATTATCAGCCCCAGCATTTT. This encodes CASSYERADYQPQHF. The chain employs TRBV6-2 or TRBV6-3 and TRBJ1-5; D is uncertain. Trimming left V 2 bases short and J 5 bases short, with 13 bases between. There are 15 residues in the CDR3. Germline assignment: CDR1 MNHEY and CDR2 SVGEGT.